These 21 T cell receptor beta chains were sequenced from one sample in a study of T cells in Graves' hyperthyroidism and ophthalmopathy. Amplification of TCR beta CDR3 regions used RNA as the template. The TCR CDR3 first-round RT-PCR relied on the HTBI primer set. MiXCR, run by TCRdb on the multiplex PCR reads, gives a single entry per CDR3 protein. The sample holds fewer than 550,000 distinct CDR3 sequences, approximately 15% seen once. The sequencing sample was made of blood. Receptors were obtained from a woman younger than 30 with Graves' hyperthyroidism.

This clonotype was found many times. The V gene is TRBV12-3 or TRBV12-4, the J gene TRBJ1-2, with D unclear. CDR3 size: 14 residues. Trimming took off 2 bases at V and 1 base at J, with 8 bases between the two ends. The chain's CDR3 is CASSLRAGNYGYTF. CDR3 sequence (DNA): TGTGCCAGCAGTTTACGGGCTGGTAACTATGGCTACACCTTC.

V and J are TRBV7-3 and TRBJ2-3, with 10 bases that match TRBD2. The CDR3 length is 16 residues. Germline V CDR1 and CDR2: SGHTA, FQGTGA. Germline trimming cut 2 bases from V and 5 bases from J; bases unmatched to any gene: 7. The CDR3 DNA sequence: TGTGCCAGCAGCTTATTCGCTAGCGGGAGCCAAGATACGCAGTATTTT. It yields the protein CASSLFASGSQDTQYF. The variable domain in full, with the rest retrieved from reference TRBV7-3 and TRBJ2-3, is GAGVSQTPSNKVTEKGKYVELRCDPISGHTALYWYRQSLGQGPEFLIYFQGTGAADDSGLPNDRFFAVRPEGSVSTLKIQRTERGDSAVYLCASSLFASGSQDTQYFGPGTRLTVL.

In the case of this clonotype: A junction end diverges from the germline sequence, so it may reflect a read error. This CDR3 is CASSQATGPPYEQYF. The DNA for the CDR3 is TGCGCCAGCAGCCAAGCCACAGGACCCCCCTACGAGCAGTACTTC. The chain couples TRBV7-3 to TRBJ2-7; a weak D match, TRBD1 (5 bases). The CDR3 is 15 residues long. Germline CDR1 and CDR2: SGHTA and FQGTGA.

This clonotype has just a few counts. The V and J genes are TRBV6-2 or TRBV6-3 and TRBJ2-7, with D possibly being TRBD1 (5 bases). The length of the CDR3 is 12 residues. CDR1 MNHEY and CDR2 SVGEGT come from the germline V gene. With 4 bases removed from V and 8 bases from J, the gap between germline ends came to 12 bases. DNA of the CDR3: TGTGCCAGCAGTTCTCGACCGGACAAGCAGTACTTC. Its protein product is CASSSRPDKQYF.

The genes are TRBV10-1 and TRBJ2-3, with TRBD2 matching over 8 bases. Per germline, CDR1 WNHNN and CDR2 SYGVQD (reference sequence). The CDR3 has 17 amino acids. Trimming removed 0 bases from V and 0 bases from J; junction bases left unmatched: 5. CDR3 DNA: TGCGCCAGCAGTGAGTCTTTAGCGGGAACTAGCACAGATACGCAGTATTTT. It translates to CASSESLAGTSTDTQYF.

The chain joins TRBV4-1 to TRBJ2-2; 7 nucleotides line up with TRBD2. J gave up 1 base and V 1 base, and 0 bases lay outside the gene matches. Germline V lookup: CDR1 MGHRA, CDR2 YSYEKL. The length of the CDR3 is 15 residues. The CDR3 is CASSQGGGNTGELFF. The CDR3 DNA is TGCGCCAGCAGCCAAGGCGGGGGGAACACCGGGGAGCTGTTTTTT.

This clonotype was found many times. The V call is TRBV28, the J call TRBJ2-3, with 9 nucleotides matching TRBD1. The CDR3 has 16 residues. The germline CDR1 and CDR2 sequences are MDHEN and SYDVKM. The V segment lost 5 bases and the J segment 2 bases; nucleotides outside the gene matches: 8. The CDR3 region is CASSLLTGGNTDTQYF. CDR3 in DNA: TGTGCCAGCAGTCTACTAACAGGGGGCAACACAGATACGCAGTATTTT.

This clonotype was picked up many times. The chain links TRBV7-8 to TRBJ1-1; D is perhaps TRBD1 (6 bases). Per germline, CDR1 SGHVS and CDR2 FQNEAQ. Trimming took off 5 bases at V and 5 bases at J, with 15 bases between the two ends. There are 14 residues in the CDR3. CDR3 protein: CASSRDGGGTEAFF. The CDR3 DNA reads TGTGCCAGCAGCCGCGACGGGGGCGGAACTGAAGCTTTCTTT.

This clonotype occurred many times. The chain employs TRBV2 and TRBJ1-5; TRBD1 aligns across 7 bases. This CDR3 is 16 amino acids long. The junction had 11 bases not matched to a gene; V was cut back by 6 bases and J by 3 bases. CDR1 and CDR2 from the germline V gene are SNHLY and FYNNEI. The CDR3 loop is CASSAYDRVDNQPQHF. CDR3 in DNA: TGTGCCAGCAGCGCATACGACAGGGTCGACAATCAGCCCCAGCATTTT.

This clonotype occurred many times. The chain combines TRBV2 with TRBJ2-1; possible D gene TRBD2, 6 bases. Germline CDR1 and CDR2: SNHLY and FYNNEI. The CDR3 contains 13 residues. V gave up 8 bases and J gave up 6 bases, with 14 bases separating them. CDR3 coding DNA: TGTGCCAGCGCCCGGGACTCTCTCAATGAGCAGTTCTTC. It specifies CASARDSLNEQFF.

This clonotype was counted ten times or more. This chain uses TRBV7-8 with TRBJ1-1; D is possibly TRBD1 (6 bases). The CDR3 has 14 amino acids. V was clipped by 3 bases and J by 4 bases, with 12 bases between them. Germline assignment: CDR1 SGHVS and CDR2 FQNEAQ. The CDR3: CASSLQGMRTEAFF. The CDR3 nucleotides read TGTGCCAGCAGCTTGCAGGGGATGCGCACTGAAGCTTTCTTT.

This clonotype was recorded a few times. The CDR3 sequence: CASRLDDSNQPQHF. The DNA of the CDR3 is TGTGCCAGCAGGCTGGATGATAGCAATCAGCCCCAGCATTTT. V is TRBV6-1 and J is TRBJ1-5; D remains unclear. CDR1 and CDR2 from the germline V gene are MNHNS and SASEGT. V dropped 6 bases and J dropped 0 bases, with 9 bases sitting between them. The CDR3 spans 14 residues.

This clonotype has more than one count but fewer than ten. The chain links TRBV4-3 to TRBJ1-4; 9 nucleotides align to TRBD1. J gave up 8 bases and V 0 bases, and 13 bases lay outside the gene matches. CDR3 length: 18 amino acids. CDR1 is LGHNA and CDR2 is YSLEER in the germline V gene. The CDR3, as DNA: TGCGCCAGCAGCCAAGATGGGGGGACAGGGTCGAGGGGGGAAAAACTGTTTTTT. Protein: CASSQDGGTGSRGEKLFF.

The genes are TRBV15 and TRBJ1-6; tentative D call: TRBD1 (6 bases). The length of the CDR3 is 15 residues. With 3 bases removed from V and 9 bases from J, the gap between germline ends came to 15 bases. Germline CDR1 is LNHNV and CDR2 is YYDKDF (reference sequence). The CDR3 DNA sequence: TGTGCCACCAGCAGGAGGACAGACGGGAGTTCACCCCTCCACTTT. It specifies CATSRRTDGSSPLHF.

This clonotype has a count of ten or more. The chain links TRBV28 to TRBJ2-1; D gene unclear. Trimming stripped 7 bases from V and 2 bases from J, with 12 bases between. The CDR3 contains 14 residues. Germline V gives CDR1 MDHEN, CDR2 SYDVKM. Here the CDR3 reads CASNKLPAYNEQFF. For the CDR3, the DNA is TGTGCCAGCAATAAACTTCCGGCCTACAATGAGCAGTTCTTC.

The chain joins TRBV7-8 to TRBJ2-1, with 11 bases aligning to TRBD2. The V gene end was trimmed by 5 bases and the J gene end by 4 bases; junction bases not matched to a gene: 7. The CDR3 loop spans 16 amino acids. Germline loops: CDR1 SGHVS, CDR2 FQNEAQ. In DNA form, the CDR3 reads TGTGCCAGCAGCCACACCCGGACTAGCGGGTACAATGAGCAGTTCTTC. It specifies CASSHTRTSGYNEQFF.

This clonotype was seen at least ten times. The chain recombines TRBV20-1 with TRBJ2-7; 13 bases agree with TRBD2. This CDR3 comprises 14 residues. The germline CDR1 and CDR2 sequences are DFQATT and SNEGSKA (reference sequence). The junction had 2 bases not matched to a gene; V was cut back by 6 bases and J by 0 bases. The CDR3 loop reads CSARTSGSSYEQYF. The CDR3, as DNA: TGCAGTGCCAGGACTAGCGGGAGCTCCTACGAGCAGTACTTC.

This clonotype has a count of ten or more. In nucleotides, the CDR3 is TGCAGTGCGATGGGACACCGGGAGACCCAGTACTTC. This sequence encodes CSAMGHRETQYF. This sequence joins TRBV20-1 and TRBJ2-5; TRBD1 might be the D (6 bases). The CDR3 totals 12 residues. CDR1 is DFQATT, CDR2 SNEGSKA, per germline (reference sequence). V lost 6 bases, J lost 5 bases, and 13 bases lay in between.

This clonotype was picked up a small number of times. This chain uses TRBV4-3 with TRBJ2-4, with 10 bases fitting TRBD2. CDR3 size: 14 residues. The junction had 5 bases not matched to a gene; V was cut back by 4 bases and J by 8 bases. CDR1 is LGHNA, CDR2 YSLEER, per germline. CDR3 loop: CASSPGLATYIQYF. The CDR3 region has the DNA TGCGCCAGCAGCCCGGGACTAGCGACGTACATTCAGTACTTC.

This clonotype was counted ten times or more. V usage is TRBV27 and J usage is TRBJ1-2; 10 bases fit TRBD1. The CDR3 has 13 amino acids. Unmatched junction bases numbered 6, after V lost 8 bases and J lost 6 bases. Per germline, CDR1 MNHEY and CDR2 SMNVEV (reference sequence). In nucleotides, the CDR3 is TGTGCCAGCGGGACAGGGGATCTCCATGGCTACACCTTC. Translation: CASGTGDLHGYTF.

With respect to this clonotype: Just one base apart from a much larger clone, this may be a read error. The rearrangement links TRBV28 to TRBJ2-3; TRBD1 might be the D (5 bases). Germline loops: CDR1 MDHEN, CDR2 SYDVKM. The CDR3 spans 21 residues. Trimming removed 5 bases from V and 0 bases from J, with 30 bases in between. The CDR3 is CASSPLAAPQGPVPSTDTQYF. The CDR3 bases are TGTGCCAGCAGTCCCTTGGCAGCCCCGCAGGGTCCCGTACCTAGCACAGATACGCAGTATTTT.